The 8 T cell receptor beta chains listed next were all sequenced from one sample in a study of T cells in Graves' hyperthyroidism and ophthalmopathy. Authors of the study amplified TCR beta CDR3 regions from RNA transcripts. A first-round RT-PCR of the TCR CDR3 used the HTBI primer set. TCRdb called the multiplex PCR reads again in MiXCR, with one record for every CDR3 protein. The table includes 350,000 or so distinct CDR3 sequences, over 15% detected once. The sample comprised blood. The source is a woman aged 45-65 years with Graves' hyperthyroidism.

This clonotype was observed many times. This chain connects TRBV30 to TRBJ2-2; D tentatively fits TRBD1 or TRBD2 (6 bases each). This CDR3 spans 15 amino acids. Germline CDR1 reads GTSNPN; CDR2 reads SVGIG (reference sequence). V was shortened by 0 bases and J by 6 bases, with 14 bases between the two germline ends. This chain's CDR3 is CAWSVLGGWPGELFF. CDR3 nucleotide sequence: TGTGCCTGGAGTGTTTTAGGGGGGTGGCCCGGGGAGCTGTTTTTT.

V and J are TRBV4-1 and TRBJ2-5, with D perhaps being TRBD1 or TRBD2 (5 bases each). The CDR3 runs to 15 residues. Between the trimmed V and J ends, which lost 6 bases and 5 bases, there was a span of 19 bases. The germline V gene has CDR1 MGHRA and CDR2 YSYEKL. CDR3 loop: CASRDGTTPDETQYF. CDR3 coding DNA: TGCGCCAGCAGGGACGGGACGACCCCGGATGAGACCCAGTACTTC.

The chain carries TRBV27 and TRBJ1-2, with TRBD1 matching over 7 bases. The CDR3 loop spans 15 amino acids. Germline lookup yields CDR1 MNHEY and CDR2 SMNVEV (reference sequence). V gave up 2 bases and J gave up 3 bases; unmatched junction bases: 6. The CDR3 here is CASSLVQGNDYGYTF. The DNA for the CDR3 is TGTGCCAGCAGTTTAGTACAGGGGAACGACTATGGCTACACCTTC.

This clonotype was counted ten times or more. This chain links TRBV10-1 with TRBJ2-3; TRBD2 matches 9 bases. The CDR3 is 15 amino acids. In germline, CDR1 is WNHNN, CDR2 SYGVQD (reference sequence). With 5 bases clipped from V and 4 bases from J, the junction kept 7 bases outside the gene matches. Here the CDR3 reads CASSTAGTSPDTQYF. In DNA, the CDR3 is TGCGCCAGCAGTACCGCCGGGACTAGCCCAGATACGCAGTATTTT.

There are many counts of this clonotype. The genes are TRBV2 and TRBJ1-1, with no clear D. Trimming took off 6 bases at V and 1 base at J, with 9 bases between the two ends. The CDR3 loop spans 13 amino acids. Germline CDR1 reads SNHLY; CDR2 reads FYNNEI. CDR3 nucleotides: TGTGCCAGCAGATTCGACAAGAACACTGAAGCTTTCTTT. As protein: CASRFDKNTEAFF.

This clonotype was picked up many times. The chain links TRBV6-1 to TRBJ1-1, with a possible D match to TRBD1 (6 bases). CDR1 MNHNS and CDR2 SASEGT come from the germline V gene. With 6 bases removed from V and 6 bases from J, the gap between germline ends came to 17 bases. This CDR3 contains 14 residues. CDR3 nucleotide sequence: TGTGCCAGCAGGACACAGGGTGAAGTGGCTGAAGCTTTCTTT. Protein product: CASRTQGEVAEAFF.

This clonotype was counted at least ten times. J is TRBJ2-5 and V is TRBV3-1; 7 nucleotides line up with TRBD2. Germline V CDR1 and CDR2: LGHDT, YNNKEL (reference sequence). V was clipped by 5 bases and J by 1 base; unmatched bases: 10. This CDR3 region has 16 residues. The CDR3 DNA is TGTGCCAGCAGCTCCAGATTCAGCGGGACCCAAGAGACCCAGTACTTC. Translated, it gives CASSSRFSGTQETQYF.

This chain connects TRBV6-1 to TRBJ2-2, with 15 bases identical to TRBD2. The CDR3 totals 16 residues. With 7 bases clipped from V and 8 bases from J, the junction kept 8 bases outside the gene matches. Germline CDR1 MNHNS, CDR2 SASEGT. The CDR3 reads CASTYRGLAGGGELFF. DNA for the CDR3: TGTGCCAGCACCTATAGGGGACTAGCGGGGGGAGGGGAGCTGTTTTTT.